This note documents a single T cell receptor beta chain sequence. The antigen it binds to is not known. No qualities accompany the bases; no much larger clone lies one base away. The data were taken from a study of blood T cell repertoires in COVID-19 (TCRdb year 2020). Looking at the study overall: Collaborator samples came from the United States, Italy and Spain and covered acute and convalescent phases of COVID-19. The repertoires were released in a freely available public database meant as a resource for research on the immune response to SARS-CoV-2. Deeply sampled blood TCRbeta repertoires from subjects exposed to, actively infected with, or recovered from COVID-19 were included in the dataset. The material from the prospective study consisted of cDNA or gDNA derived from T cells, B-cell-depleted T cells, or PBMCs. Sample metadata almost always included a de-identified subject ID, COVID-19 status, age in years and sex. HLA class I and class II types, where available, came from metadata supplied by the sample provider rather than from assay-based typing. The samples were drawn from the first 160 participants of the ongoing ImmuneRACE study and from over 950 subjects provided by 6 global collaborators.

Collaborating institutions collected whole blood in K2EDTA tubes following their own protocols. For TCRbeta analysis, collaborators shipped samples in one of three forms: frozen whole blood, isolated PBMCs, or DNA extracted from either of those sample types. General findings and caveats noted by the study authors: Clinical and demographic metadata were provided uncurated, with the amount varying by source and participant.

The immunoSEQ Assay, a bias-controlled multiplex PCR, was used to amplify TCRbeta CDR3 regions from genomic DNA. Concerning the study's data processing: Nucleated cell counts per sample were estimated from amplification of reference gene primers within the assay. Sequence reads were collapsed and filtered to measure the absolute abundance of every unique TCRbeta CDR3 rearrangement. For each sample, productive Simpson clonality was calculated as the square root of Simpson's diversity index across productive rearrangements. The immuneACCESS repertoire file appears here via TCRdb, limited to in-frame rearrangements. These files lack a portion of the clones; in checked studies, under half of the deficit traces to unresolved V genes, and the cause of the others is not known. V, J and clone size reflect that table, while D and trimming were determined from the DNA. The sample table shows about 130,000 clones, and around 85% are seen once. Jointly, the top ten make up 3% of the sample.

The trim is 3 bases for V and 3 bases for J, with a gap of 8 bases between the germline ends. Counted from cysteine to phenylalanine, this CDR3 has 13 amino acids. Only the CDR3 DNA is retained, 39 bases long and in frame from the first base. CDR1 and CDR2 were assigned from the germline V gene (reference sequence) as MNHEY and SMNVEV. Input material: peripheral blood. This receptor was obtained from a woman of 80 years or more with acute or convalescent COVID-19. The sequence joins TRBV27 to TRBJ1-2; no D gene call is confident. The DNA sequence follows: TGTGCCAGCAGTTTGAGGCGAGACTATGGCTACACCTTC. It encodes CASSLRRDYGYTF.